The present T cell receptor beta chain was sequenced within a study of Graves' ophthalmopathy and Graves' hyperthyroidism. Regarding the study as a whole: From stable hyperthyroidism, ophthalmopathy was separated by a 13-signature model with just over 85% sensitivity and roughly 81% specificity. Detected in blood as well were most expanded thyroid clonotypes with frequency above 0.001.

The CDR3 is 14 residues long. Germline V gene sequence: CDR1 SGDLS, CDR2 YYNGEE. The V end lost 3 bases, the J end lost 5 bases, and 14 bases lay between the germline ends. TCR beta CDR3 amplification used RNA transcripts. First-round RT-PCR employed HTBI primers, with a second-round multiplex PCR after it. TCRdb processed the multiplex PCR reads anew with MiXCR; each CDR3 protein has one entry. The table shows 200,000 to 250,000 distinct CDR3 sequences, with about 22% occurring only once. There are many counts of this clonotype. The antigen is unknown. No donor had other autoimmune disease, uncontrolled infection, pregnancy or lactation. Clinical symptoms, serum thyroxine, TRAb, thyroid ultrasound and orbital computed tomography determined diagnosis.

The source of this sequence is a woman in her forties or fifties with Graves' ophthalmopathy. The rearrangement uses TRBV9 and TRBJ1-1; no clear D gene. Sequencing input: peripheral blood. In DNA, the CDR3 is TGTGCCAGCAGCGCCCGCCGGGAGGGTACTGAAGCTTTCTTT. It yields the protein CASSARREGTEAFF.